This T cell receptor beta chain was sequenced in a study of blood T cell repertoires in COVID-19. The CDR3 has 16 residues. TCRdb's copy holds only in-frame clones and misses some; the assay was immunoSEQ multiplex PCR. The sample includes roughly 140,000 clones, 84% seen only once; the top ten take about 2%. The source material was peripheral blood. The clonotype was recovered from a man aged 65 to 79 with acute or convalescent COVID-19. J is TRBJ1-5 and V is TRBV12-2; the table's D gene call, TRBD1, was not cross checked with the DNA. TRBV12-2 constitutes a pseudogene. CDR3 DNA: TGTGCAAGTCGCCCCCCCGAGGACAGGGAGAATCAGCCCCAGCATTTT. It yields the protein CASRPPEDRENQPQHF.